This TCR beta chain was captured in a study of regulatory T cells in long-lasting Graves disease. About the study: Freshly diagnosed Graves' patients had used antithyroid drugs for under 3 months.

Germline-derived CDR1 and CDR2 are DFQATT and SNEGSKA (reference sequence). The CDR3 totals 14 residues. V shed 0 bases and J shed 3 bases, with 12 bases lying between them. This clonotype was found a few times. Time point reported: newly diagnosed GD, antithyroid drugs for less than 3 months. After RNA was extracted from PBMCs, the TCR library was made from it. Patients all came to the study from an endocrinology department in Xi'an, China. In building TCR beta libraries, iRepertoire HTBI primers were used together with Arm-PCR of CDR3 regions. Via MiXCR, TCRdb re-called the multiplex PCR reads, giving one row per CDR3 protein. This table holds about 620,000 distinct CDR3 sequences, around 15% found once. The sample was also reused in another study, on T cells in Graves' hyperthyroidism and ophthalmopathy.

The chain joins TRBV20-1 to TRBJ2-7; D gene ambiguous. The sequenced sample was peripheral blood mononuclear cells (PBMCs), obtained at new diagnosis, from a patient treated with antithyroid drugs. The clonotype originates from a woman under 40 with Graves disease. CDR3 bases: TGCAGTGCTAGAGATGGTAAGCTCCTCTACGAGCAGTACTTC. Translated, it gives CSARDGKLLYEQYF.